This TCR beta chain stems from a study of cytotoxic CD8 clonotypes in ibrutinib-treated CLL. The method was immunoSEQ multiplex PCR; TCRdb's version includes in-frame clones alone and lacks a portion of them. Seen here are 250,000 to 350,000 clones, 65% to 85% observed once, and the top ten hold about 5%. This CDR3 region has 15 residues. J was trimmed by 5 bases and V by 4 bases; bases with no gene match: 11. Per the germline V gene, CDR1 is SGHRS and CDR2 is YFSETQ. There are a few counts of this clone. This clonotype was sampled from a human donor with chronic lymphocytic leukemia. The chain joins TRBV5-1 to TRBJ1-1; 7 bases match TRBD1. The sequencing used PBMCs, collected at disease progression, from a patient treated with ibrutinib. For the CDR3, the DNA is TGCGCCAGCAGCCCGACAGGGATGATAGGGACTGAAGCTTTCTTT. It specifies CASSPTGMIGTEAFF. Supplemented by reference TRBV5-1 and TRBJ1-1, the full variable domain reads KAGVTQTPRYLIKTRGQQVTLSCSPISGHRSVSWYQQTPGQGLQFLFEYFSETQRNKGNFPGRFSGRQFSNSRSEMNVSTLELGDSALYLCASSPTGMIGTEAFFGQGTRLTVV.